This TCR beta chain appears in the sequencing data of a study of blood T cell repertoires in COVID-19. Study context: Whether acute or convalescent, the COVID-19 samples came from the United States, Italy and Spain. PBMCs, B-cell-depleted T cells, or T cells provided the cDNA or gDNA that made up the material.

V shed 0 bases, J shed 2 bases, and the junction held 4 bases outside the gene matches. Germline V gene sequence: CDR1 SGHRS, CDR2 YFSETQ. This CDR3 is 16 amino acids long. Authors' analysis steps: Amplification with reference gene primers provided the estimates of nucleated cell counts. Using immunoSEQ multiplex PCR, the repertoire was profiled, and TCRdb retains in-frame clones only, with some absent. V and J calls plus clone size are reproduced from that table; the DNA served to infer D and trimming. The sample gives about 100,000 clones, around 74% of which show up once; 15% to 20% is in the top ten.

The rearrangement joins TRBV5-1 to TRBJ2-1, with 8 bases lining up with TRBD2. Sequences were obtained from peripheral blood. The TCR comes from a woman aged 80 or over with active or convalescent COVID-19. CDR3 sequence (DNA): TGCGCCAGCAGCTTGGACGGGAGGGCCGCCTACAATGAGCAGTTCTTC. This gives the protein CASSLDGRAAYNEQFF.